The source of this T cell receptor (beta chain) is a study of brain T cells in children with intractable seizures. General study results and limits: Viral specificity was inferred only from CDR3 similarity; HCMV serostatus was unknown.

Surgery cases with the highest brain T cell transcript signatures were chosen for sequencing. Pre-surgery treatment included at least one anti-epileptic drug. Points on this clone: Its antigen is unknown.

This CDR3 has 15 amino acids. CDR1 and CDR2 from the germline V gene are LNHNV and YYDKDF (reference sequence). J was trimmed by 3 bases and V by 1 base; bases with no gene match: 5. Some clones are missing from TCRdb's copy, which holds only in-frame ones; the method was immunoSEQ multiplex PCR. The profile shows fewer than 150,000 clones, around 94% of them singletons. The sequence came from a boy under two years old with hemimegalencephaly and intractable seizures. The starting material was peripheral blood, obtained at surgery. The chain recombines TRBV15 with TRBJ2-7; 8 bases agree with TRBD1. CDR3 protein: CATSRVGQGIYEQYF. In nucleotides, the CDR3 is TGTGCCACCAGCAGAGTCGGACAGGGCATCTACGAGCAGTACTTC.